The 32 T cell receptor beta chains below were found in one sample sequenced in a study of T cell responses to AZD1222 COVID-19 vaccine. Assay: immunoSEQ multiplex PCR; the TCRdb copy retains only in-frame clones and omits some. There are roughly 96,000 clones in the sample; roughly nine tenths occur only once, and 20% to 30% lies in the top ten. The specimen was peripheral blood, collected on day 0 of AZD1222 vaccination. Receptor source: an adult in good health.

The chain joins TRBV15 to TRBJ2-7; 11 positions match TRBD2. J gave up 5 bases and V 0 bases, and 9 bases lay outside the gene matches. The CDR3 sequence is 17 residues long. The germline CDR1 and CDR2 sequences are LNHNV and YYDKDF (reference sequence). CDR3 residues: CATSRDPSGSGRDEQYF. The DNA for the CDR3 is TGTGCCACCAGCAGAGATCCCTCGGGTAGCGGGAGGGACGAGCAGTACTTC.

The chain recombines TRBV7-2 with TRBJ2-5, with 7 bases lining up with TRBD1. Germline assignment: CDR1 SGHTA and CDR2 FQGNSA. This CDR3 has 14 residues. After removal of 3 bases from V and 4 bases from J, the junction contained 5 bases not matched to a gene. The CDR3 DNA reads as TGTGCCAGCAGCTTCGGGACAGATCCAGAGACCCAGTACTTC. It yields the protein CASSFGTDPETQYF.

This chain joins TRBV3-1 (or the pseudogene TRBV3-2) and TRBJ1-1; D is unclear. The V gene lost 0 bases and the J gene lost 8 bases, with 7 bases spanning the gap. Germline CDR1 LGHDT, CDR2 YNNKEL (reference sequence). CDR3 length: 12 amino acids. For the CDR3, the DNA is TGTGCCAGCAGCCAAGAAATGGCAGAAGCTTTCTTT. Its translation: CASSQEMAEAFF.

This chain uses TRBV19 with TRBJ2-1; 13 positions match TRBD2. Germline values: CDR1 LNHDA, CDR2 SQIVND (reference sequence). Trimming cost V 6 bases and J 8 bases; bases outside gene matches: 7. This CDR3 contains 15 residues. CDR3 in DNA: TGTGCCAGTAGGCCACTAGCGGGAGGGTACTATGAGCAGTTCTTC. It codes for CASRPLAGGYYEQFF.

This chain joins TRBV14 and TRBJ2-5; no definite D call. This CDR3 is built from 11 residues. Trimming took off 0 bases at V and 5 bases at J, with 1 base between the two ends. Germline assignment: CDR1 SGHDN and CDR2 FVKESK. The CDR3 DNA sequence: TGTGCCAGCAGCCAAGATGAGACCCAGTACTTC. Translating it yields CASSQDETQYF.

The rearrangement uses TRBV6-6 and TRBJ2-3, with D perhaps TRBD2 (6 bases). V was cut by 2 bases and J by 2 bases, with 14 bases left in between. Germline CDR1 and CDR2: MNHNY and SVGAGI (reference sequence). The CDR3 spans 16 residues. The CDR3 nucleotides are TGTGCCAGCAGTTACGGCGGGATACCTTTCACAGATACGCAGTATTTT. It yields the protein CASSYGGIPFTDTQYF.

V gene TRBV10-3 combines with J gene TRBJ2-2; 8 nucleotides align to TRBD1. Germline V gives CDR1 ENHRY, CDR2 SYGVKD. The ends lost 6 bases at V and 4 bases at J; junction bases unmatched: 4. The CDR3 extends over 14 amino acids. In DNA form, the CDR3 reads TGTGCCATCAGCGGACAGGGAACCACCGGGGAGCTGTTTTTT. Translated: CAISGQGTTGELFF.

The chain carries TRBV7-8 and TRBJ2-7, with TRBD2 identical over 11 bases. Germline V CDR1 and CDR2: SGHVS, FQNEAQ. J was trimmed by 3 bases and V by 0 bases; bases with no gene match: 13. CDR3 length: 19 residues. The CDR3 region has the DNA TGTGCCAGCAGCTTAGCGTTAGCGGGAGGGCCAACGGTCTTCTACGAGCAGTACTTC. Translation: CASSLALAGGPTVFYEQYF.

The gene calls are TRBV7-2 and TRBJ1-1; 8 bases map to TRBD1. CDR1 SGHTA and CDR2 FQGNSA come from the germline V gene. This CDR3 is built from 14 residues. V lost 2 bases, J lost 5 bases, and 4 bases stayed unmatched. CDR3 coding DNA: TGTGCCAGCAGCTTACAGGGGGCGACAACTGAAGCTTTCTTT. This codes for CASSLQGATTEAFF.

The chain links TRBV28 to TRBJ1-5, with unresolved D. The CDR3 loop spans 15 amino acids. Looked up from germline, CDR1 is MDHEN and CDR2 is SYDVKM. V gave up 2 bases and J gave up 0 bases, with 8 bases separating them. The CDR3 loop is CASSLPVHSNQPQHF. Here the CDR3 DNA reads TGTGCCAGCAGTTTACCGGTTCATAGCAATCAGCCCCAGCATTTT.

This chain connects TRBV24-1 to TRBJ2-3, with TRBD1 identical over 9 bases. Trimming took 4 bases from V and 2 from J; bases not matched to a gene: 9. The length of the CDR3 is 17 residues. Per the germline V gene, CDR1 is KGHDR and CDR2 is SFDVKD. The CDR3 nucleotides read TGTGCCACCAGTGACCAAAGACAGGGGGGTTACACAGATACGCAGTATTTT. This gives the protein CATSDQRQGGYTDTQYF.

This chain connects TRBV10-3 to TRBJ1-4; D possibly corresponds to TRBD1 (6 bases). Germline-derived CDR1 and CDR2 are ENHRY and SYGVKD. The CDR3 has 12 amino acids. Trimming took 11 bases from V and 7 from J, leaving 14 bases between them. In nucleotides, the CDR3 is TGTGCCTCAGGGACATACGGTGAAAAACTGTTTTTT. This gives the protein CASGTYGEKLFF.

The V gene is TRBV20-1, the J gene TRBJ2-7; D unclear. The CDR3 has 11 amino acids. Trimming left V 5 bases short and J 5 bases short, with 10 bases between. The V gene's germline CDR1 is DFQATT and CDR2 SNEGSKA (reference sequence). CDR3 DNA: TGCAGTGCTGGACGTGCGGACGAGCAGTACTTC. It codes for CSAGRADEQYF.

This rearrangement joins TRBV5-1 to TRBJ2-7; D call uncertain. Deletions cut 6 bases from V and 3 bases from J, with 13 bases between. The CDR3 has 13 residues. CDR1 is SGHRS, CDR2 YFSETQ, per germline. CDR3 loop: CASKAPSVYEQYF. DNA for the CDR3: TGCGCCAGCAAAGCACCGTCAGTCTACGAGCAGTACTTC. Using reference TRBV5-1 and TRBJ2-7 for the parts outside the CDR3, the full variable domain is KAGVTQTPRYLIKTRGQQVTLSCSPISGHRSVSWYQQTPGQGLQFLFEYFSETQRNKGNFPGRFSGRQFSNSRSEMNVSTLELGDSALYLCASKAPSVYEQYFGPGTRLTVT.

V and J are TRBV6-2 or TRBV6-3 and TRBJ2-3; D is possibly TRBD1 or TRBD2 (5 bases each). The germline CDR1 and CDR2 sequences are MNHEY and SVGEGT. CDR3 length: 13 residues. V was trimmed by 6 bases and J by 5 bases, leaving 12 bases between them. Written as DNA, the CDR3 is TGTGCCAGCAGCACCCGGGGCGGAGATACGCAGTATTTT. Translating gives CASSTRGGDTQYF.

This clone showed up just once. This rearrangement joins TRBV15 to TRBJ2-1; D remains unclear. The CDR3 sequence is 13 residues long. Germline CDR1 reads LNHNV; CDR2 reads YYDKDF (reference sequence). The V end was cut by 3 bases, the J end by 4 bases, with 7 bases between. The CDR3 nucleotides read TGTGCCACCAGCAGGGAGAGTTACAATGAGCAGTTCTTC. Protein: CATSRESYNEQFF.

The chain is built from TRBV19 and TRBJ1-5, with 9 bases lining up with TRBD1. Germline CDR1 is LNHDA and CDR2 is SQIVND (reference sequence). V was pared by 6 bases and J by 3 bases, with 15 bases of the junction left unmatched. The CDR3 is 18 residues long. This CDR3 reads CASSTGTGNPGHNQPQHF. Here the CDR3 DNA reads TGTGCCAGTAGCACCGGGACAGGGAATCCGGGTCACAATCAGCCCCAGCATTTT.

This chain links TRBV5-1 with TRBJ2-5; no reliable D call. Germline lookup yields CDR1 SGHRS and CDR2 YFSETQ. This CDR3 region has 12 residues. V gave up 0 bases and J gave up 5 bases, with 5 bases separating them. The chain's CDR3 is CASSLDAETQYF. CDR3 DNA sequence: TGCGCCAGCAGCTTGGATGCGGAGACCCAGTACTTC. Combining the CDR3 with reference TRBV5-1 and TRBJ2-5 gives the whole variable domain KAGVTQTPRYLIKTRGQQVTLSCSPISGHRSVSWYQQTPGQGLQFLFEYFSETQRNKGNFPGRFSGRQFSNSRSEMNVSTLELGDSALYLCASSLDAETQYFGPGTRLLVL.

This chain connects TRBV29-1 to TRBJ2-7; 7 bases match TRBD2. The germline V gene encodes CDR1 SQVTM and CDR2 ANQGSEA. The CDR3 is made up of 14 amino acids. V trimming: 2 bases; J trimming: 4 bases; junction bases outside the gene matches: 8. CDR3 loop: CSVEPTGRGYEQYF. CDR3 bases: TGCAGCGTTGAACCCACGGGGAGGGGTTACGAGCAGTACTTC.

The chain links TRBV15 to TRBJ1-6; D ambiguous. The germline V and J ends were trimmed by 0 bases and 9 bases, with 9 bases remaining between them. Germline lookup yields CDR1 LNHNV and CDR2 YYDKDF (reference sequence). This CDR3 is built from 14 residues. The CDR3 DNA sequence: TGTGCCACCAGCAGAGAGGACCGTGGTTCACCCCTCCACTTT. Its translation: CATSREDRGSPLHF.

The V and J genes are TRBV28 and TRBJ1-5, with D perhaps TRBD1 (6 bases). The CDR3 has 13 amino acids. Germline V gene data show CDR1 as MDHEN and CDR2 as SYDVKM. Trimming pared 6 bases from V and 2 bases from J, leaving 8 bases between. CDR3 protein: CASRRQGNQPQHF. The CDR3 DNA is TGTGCCAGCAGGCGACAGGGCAATCAGCCCCAGCATTTT. The variable domain in full, with the rest retrieved from reference TRBV28 and TRBJ1-5, is DVKVTQSSRYLVKRTGEKVFLECVQDMDHENMFWYRQDPGLGLRLIYFSYDVKMKEKGDIPEGYSVSREKKERFSLILESASTNQTSMYLCASRRQGNQPQHFGDGTRLSIL.

V gene TRBV28 combines with J gene TRBJ1-1, with D perhaps TRBD1 (5 bases). Germline V lookup: CDR1 MDHEN, CDR2 SYDVKM. The ends were cut back, 6 bases at V and 1 base at J, with 12 bases in the middle. The CDR3 spans 14 residues. The CDR3 sequence is CASSPGTSNTEAFF. Written as DNA, the CDR3 is TGTGCCAGCAGCCCCGGGACTTCGAACACTGAAGCTTTCTTT.

The V gene is TRBV4-1, the J gene TRBJ2-7; 11 bases are a match to TRBD2. This CDR3 region has 16 residues. The germline gives CDR1 MGHRA, CDR2 YSYEKL. The V segment lost 5 bases and the J segment 0 bases; nucleotides outside the gene matches: 6. The CDR3: CASSSSLAGVSYEQYF. CDR3 DNA sequence: TGCGCCAGCAGCAGCTCACTAGCGGGAGTCTCCTACGAGCAGTACTTC.

This rearrangement joins TRBV6-2 or TRBV6-3 to TRBJ1-5; a possible D gene is TRBD1 (6 bases). The CDR3 loop spans 16 amino acids. V dropped 0 bases and J dropped 9 bases, with 18 bases sitting between them. Germline CDR1 is MNHEY and CDR2 is SVGEGT. The DNA of the CDR3 is TGTGCCAGCAGTTACTCGTTTGTCAGGGGCGATCGGCCCCAGCATTTT. Translating gives CASSYSFVRGDRPQHF.

This clone has just a few counts. The rearrangement uses TRBV11-1 and TRBJ2-7; TRBD2 is a possible D gene (5 bases). Germline CDR1 is SGHAT and CDR2 is FQDESV (reference sequence). V was clipped by 3 bases and J by 7 bases, with 13 bases between them. The CDR3 runs 13 residues. CDR3: CASSLDLTEEQYF. The CDR3 DNA sequence: TGTGCCAGCAGCTTGGACTTGACTGAGGAGCAGTACTTC.

V and J are TRBV30 and TRBJ1-1, with TRBD1 as a possible D gene (5 bases). CDR1 GTSNPN and CDR2 SVGIG come from the germline V gene (reference sequence). V dropped 1 base and J dropped 7 bases, with 10 bases sitting between them. The CDR3 has 12 residues. The CDR3 spells CAWSGGGDEAFF. The CDR3 coding sequence is TGTGCCTGGAGTGGGGGCGGGGATGAAGCTTTCTTT.

This clone was observed a handful of times. The V call is TRBV11-2, the J call TRBJ1-6, with a tentative D call TRBD1 (6 bases). V dropped 5 bases and J dropped 11 bases, with 19 bases sitting between them. The germline V gene has CDR1 SGHAT and CDR2 FQNNGV. The CDR3 consists of 15 residues. The CDR3 sequence: CASSPITGTLTPLHF. The CDR3 DNA reads as TGTGCCAGCAGCCCCATAACCGGGACATTGACACCCCTCCACTTT.

The chain has TRBV25-1 and TRBJ1-3, with D perhaps TRBD1 (5 bases). The germline V gene has CDR1 MGHDK and CDR2 SYGVNS. The CDR3 covers 17 residues. Trimming pared 5 bases from V and 0 bases from J, leaving 17 bases between. CDR3 nucleotides: TGTGCCAGCAGTTCCTCCGGGACGGCTAACTCTGGAAACACCATATATTTT. Translated: CASSSSGTANSGNTIYF.

In the case of this clone: One end of the junction is discordant with germline, which a read error may explain. The rearrangement joins TRBV9 to TRBJ2-1, with TRBD2 identical over 16 bases. Germline CDR1 is SGDLS and CDR2 is YYNGEE. There are 15 residues in the CDR3. The chain's CDR3 is CASSPPGTSGRAPLF. The CDR3 bases are TGTGCCAGCAGCCCCCCCGGGACTAGCGGGAGGGCCCCTCTCTTC.

V is TRBV7-2 and J is TRBJ1-2, with unresolved D. Germline CDR1 and CDR2: SGHTA and FQGNSA. This CDR3 has 16 amino acids. The ends were cut back, 2 bases at V and 1 base at J, with 14 bases in the middle. In DNA, the CDR3 is TGTGCCAGCAGCTTAATGCCGCAGGCCCGTAACTATGGCTACACCTTC. It yields the protein CASSLMPQARNYGYTF.

The J gene is TRBJ1-2, the V gene TRBV13, with D perhaps TRBD1 (6 bases). The V gene's germline CDR1 is PRHDT and CDR2 FYEKMQ (reference sequence). Trimming took 5 bases from V and 4 from J, leaving 17 bases between them. The CDR3 runs 15 residues. The DNA of the CDR3 is TGTGCCAGCAGCACAGAGAACAGGGAGGGCTATGGCTACACCTTC. Its protein product is CASSTENREGYGYTF.

This rearrangement joins TRBV28 to TRBJ1-1; 9 bases align to TRBD1. Germline values: CDR1 MDHEN, CDR2 SYDVKM. Trimming took 7 bases from V and 8 from J; bases not matched to a gene: 11. The CDR3 is made up of 14 amino acids. The CDR3 DNA sequence: TGTGCCAGCACCTCGACCGACAGGGGGGACGAAGCTTTCTTT. It codes for CASTSTDRGDEAFF.